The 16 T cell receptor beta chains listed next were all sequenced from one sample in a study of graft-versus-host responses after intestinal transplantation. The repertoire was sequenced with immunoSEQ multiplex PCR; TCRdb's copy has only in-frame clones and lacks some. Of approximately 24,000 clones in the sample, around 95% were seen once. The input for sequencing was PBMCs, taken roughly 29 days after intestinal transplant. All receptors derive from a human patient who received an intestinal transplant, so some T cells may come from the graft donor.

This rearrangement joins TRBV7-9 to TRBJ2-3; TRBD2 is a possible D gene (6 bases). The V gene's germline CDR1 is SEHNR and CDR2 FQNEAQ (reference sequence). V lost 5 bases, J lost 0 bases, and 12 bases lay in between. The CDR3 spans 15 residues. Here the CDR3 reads CASSRTSPSTDTQYF. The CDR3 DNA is TGTGCCAGCAGCCGTACTAGCCCCAGCACAGATACGCAGTATTTT.

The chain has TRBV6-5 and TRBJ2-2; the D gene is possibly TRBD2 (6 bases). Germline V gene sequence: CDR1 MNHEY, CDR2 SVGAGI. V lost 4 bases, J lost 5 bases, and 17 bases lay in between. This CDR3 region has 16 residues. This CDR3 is CASSSPGDLRTGELFF. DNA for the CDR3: TGTGCCAGCAGTTCGCCGGGAGATCTACGAACCGGGGAGCTGTTTTTT.

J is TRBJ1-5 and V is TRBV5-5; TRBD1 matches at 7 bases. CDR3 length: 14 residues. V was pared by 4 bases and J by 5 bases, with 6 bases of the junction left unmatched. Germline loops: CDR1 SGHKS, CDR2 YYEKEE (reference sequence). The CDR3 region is CASSLGTVYQPQHF. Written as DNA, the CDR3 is TGTGCCAGCAGCCTCGGGACAGTTTATCAGCCCCAGCATTTT.

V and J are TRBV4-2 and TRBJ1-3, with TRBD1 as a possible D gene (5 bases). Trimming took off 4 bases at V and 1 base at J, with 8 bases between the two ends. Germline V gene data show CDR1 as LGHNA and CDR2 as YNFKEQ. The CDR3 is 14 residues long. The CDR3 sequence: CASSPGSSGNTIYF. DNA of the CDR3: TGTGCCAGCAGCCCAGGGTCTTCTGGAAACACCATATATTTT.

In nucleotides, the CDR3 is TGTGCCAGTAGTACCTTAGGACATCTGAACACTGAAGCTTTCTTT. Residues: CASSTLGHLNTEAFF. The chain employs TRBV19 and TRBJ1-1, with a weak D call TRBD1 (5 bases). The CDR3 is 15 amino acids. Trimming took off 4 bases at V and 0 bases at J, with 12 bases between the two ends. Germline V gene data show CDR1 as LNHDA and CDR2 as SQIVND (reference sequence).

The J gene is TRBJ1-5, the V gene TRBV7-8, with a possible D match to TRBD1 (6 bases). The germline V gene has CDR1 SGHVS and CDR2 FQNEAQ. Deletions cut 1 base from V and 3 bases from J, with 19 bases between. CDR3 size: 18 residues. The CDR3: CASSLVGGTGTLNQPQHF. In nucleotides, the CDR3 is TGTGCCAGCAGCTTAGTAGGGGGGACCGGGACACTCAATCAGCCCCAGCATTTT.

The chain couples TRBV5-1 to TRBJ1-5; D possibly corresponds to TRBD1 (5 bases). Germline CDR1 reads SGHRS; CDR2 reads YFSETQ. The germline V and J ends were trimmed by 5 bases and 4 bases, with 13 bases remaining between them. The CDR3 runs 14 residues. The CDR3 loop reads CASSSDGGNQPQHF. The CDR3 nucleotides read TGCGCCAGCAGTTCTGACGGGGGGAATCAGCCCCAGCATTTT.

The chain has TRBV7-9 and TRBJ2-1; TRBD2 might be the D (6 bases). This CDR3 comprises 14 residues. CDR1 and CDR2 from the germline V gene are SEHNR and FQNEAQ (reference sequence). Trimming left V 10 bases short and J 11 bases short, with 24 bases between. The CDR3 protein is CAIHPGLLRVKQFF. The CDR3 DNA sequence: TGTGCCATCCATCCGGGACTGCTGAGGGTGAAGCAGTTCTTC.

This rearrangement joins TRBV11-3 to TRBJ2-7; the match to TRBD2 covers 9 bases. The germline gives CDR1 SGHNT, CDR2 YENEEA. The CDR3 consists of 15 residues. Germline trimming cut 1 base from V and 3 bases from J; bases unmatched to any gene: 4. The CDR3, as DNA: TGTGCCAGCAGCTTAGCCCCTAGCGGGGTCTACGAGCAGTACTTC. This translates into CASSLAPSGVYEQYF.

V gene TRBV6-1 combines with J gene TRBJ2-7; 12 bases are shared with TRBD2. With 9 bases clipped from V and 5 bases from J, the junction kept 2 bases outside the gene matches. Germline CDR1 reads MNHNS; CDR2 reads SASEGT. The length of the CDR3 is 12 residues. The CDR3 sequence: CARSSGRDEQYF. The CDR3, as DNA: TGTGCCAGATCTAGCGGGAGGGACGAGCAGTACTTC.

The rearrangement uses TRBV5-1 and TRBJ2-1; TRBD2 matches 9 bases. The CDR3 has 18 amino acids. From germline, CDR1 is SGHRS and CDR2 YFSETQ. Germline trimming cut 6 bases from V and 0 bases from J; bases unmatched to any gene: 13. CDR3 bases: TGCGCCAGCAAACTGGGTAGCGGGGGCCCTCGCTCCTACAATGAGCAGTTCTTC. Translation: CASKLGSGGPRSYNEQFF.

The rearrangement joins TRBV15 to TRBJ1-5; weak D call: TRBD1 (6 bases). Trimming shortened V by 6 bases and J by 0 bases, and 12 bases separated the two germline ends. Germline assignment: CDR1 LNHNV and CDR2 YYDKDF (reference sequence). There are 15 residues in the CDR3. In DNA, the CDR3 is TGTGCCACCAGTGAAGGGGGGGATAGCAATCAGCCCCAGCATTTT. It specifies CATSEGGDSNQPQHF.

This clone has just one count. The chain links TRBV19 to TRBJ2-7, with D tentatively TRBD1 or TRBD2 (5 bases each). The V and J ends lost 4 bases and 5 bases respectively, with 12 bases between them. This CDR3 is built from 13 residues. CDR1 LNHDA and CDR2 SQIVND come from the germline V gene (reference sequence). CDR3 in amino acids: CASSNGRGHEQYF. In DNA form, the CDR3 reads TGTGCCAGTAGTAATGGTCGGGGCCACGAGCAGTACTTC.

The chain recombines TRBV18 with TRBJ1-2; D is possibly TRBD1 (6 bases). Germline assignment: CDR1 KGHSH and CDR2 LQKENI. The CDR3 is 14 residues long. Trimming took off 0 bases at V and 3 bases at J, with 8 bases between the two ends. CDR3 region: CASSPPGQYYGYTF. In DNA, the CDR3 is TGTGCCAGCTCACCACCCGGACAGTACTATGGCTACACCTTC.

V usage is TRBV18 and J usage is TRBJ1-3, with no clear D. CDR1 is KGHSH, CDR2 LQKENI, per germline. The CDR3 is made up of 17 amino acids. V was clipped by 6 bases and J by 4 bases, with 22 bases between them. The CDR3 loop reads CASSISQGRSRGNTIYF. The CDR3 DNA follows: TGTGCCAGCTCCATATCTCAAGGACGCAGTAGAGGAAACACCATATATTTT.

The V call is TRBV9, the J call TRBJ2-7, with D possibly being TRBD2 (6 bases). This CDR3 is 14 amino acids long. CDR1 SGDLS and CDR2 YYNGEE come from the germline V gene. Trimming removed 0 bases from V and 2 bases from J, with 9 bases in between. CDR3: CASSVGGDPYEQYF. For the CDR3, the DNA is TGTGCCAGCAGCGTAGGGGGGGATCCCTACGAGCAGTACTTC. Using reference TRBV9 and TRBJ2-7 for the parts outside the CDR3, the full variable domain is DSGVTQTPKHLITATGQRVTLRCSPRSGDLSVYWYQQSLDQGLQFLIQYYNGEERAKGNILERFSAQQFPDLHSELNLSSLELGDSALYFCASSVGGDPYEQYFGPGTRLTVT.